This T cell receptor (beta chain) was profiled in a study of blood T cell repertoires in COVID-19. TCRdb's table, derived via immunoSEQ multiplex PCR, lists solely in-frame clones and lacks some. The sample contains around 94,000 clones, around 87% of which appear only once. Germline CDR1 reads SGHRS; CDR2 reads YFSETQ. This CDR3 contains 14 residues. V was pared by 7 bases and J by 2 bases, with 12 bases between. Sequencing was done on a sample of peripheral blood. The rearrangement links TRBV5-1 to TRBJ2-2; tentative D call: TRBD1 (7 bases). The TCR originated in a woman between 45 and 65 years old with COVID-19, enrolled during active disease. The chain's CDR3 is CASGGTVNTGELFF. The CDR3 nucleotides read TGCGCCAGCGGGGGGACAGTCAACACCGGGGAGCTGTTTTTT.